The present TCR beta chain was sequenced within a study of blood T cell repertoires in COVID-19. Study summary: T cells, B-cell-depleted T cells, or PBMCs supplied cDNA or gDNA.

The length of the CDR3 is 14 residues. V lost 2 bases and J lost 6; bases outside the gene matches: 3. CDR1 WSHSY and CDR2 SAAADI come from the germline V gene. In the original processing: Amplification with reference gene primers provided the estimates of nucleated cell counts. Clones were sequenced by immunoSEQ multiplex PCR, and TCRdb holds only the in-frame ones, with some missing. V and J calls and clone size are given by that table; D and trimming were obtained from the DNA. The table has under 350,000 clones, 85% to 90% seen once. The chain couples TRBV10-2 to TRBJ2-4; 8 positions match TRBD2. The sequenced material came from peripheral blood. This TCR was recovered from a middle-aged man with acute or convalescent COVID-19. The CDR3 here is CASSEAGLVNIQYF. DNA of the CDR3: TGCGCCAGCAGTGAGGCGGGACTAGTAAACATTCAGTACTTC.